This TCR beta chain is from a study of blood T cell repertoires in COVID-19. The wider study: Sites across the United States, Italy and Spain contributed samples from acute and convalescent COVID-19. T cells, B-cell-depleted T cells, or PBMCs supplied cDNA or gDNA.

Under the authors' procedure: Nucleated cell counts were estimated from reference gene primer amplification. TCRdb's table, derived via immunoSEQ multiplex PCR, lists solely in-frame clones and lacks some. The V and J calls and clone size were taken over from that table, and D and trimming were inferred from the DNA. Of about 430,000 clones listed, roughly 90% are singletons. A note on this clone: The sample holds other DNA sequences that translate to the same CDR3.

Per germline, CDR1 LGHDT and CDR2 YNNKEL (reference sequence). V was cut by 1 base and J by 6 bases, with 4 bases left in between. This CDR3 spans 12 amino acids. This chain joins TRBV3-1 (or the pseudogene TRBV3-2) and TRBJ2-1; D not certain. Material for sequencing was peripheral blood. This receptor was obtained from a man aged 18 to 29 with COVID-19, enrolled during active disease. DNA of the CDR3: TGTGCCAGCAGCCAAGTTAGCAATGAGCAGTTCTTC. Its translation is CASSQVSNEQFF.